What follows are 5 T cell receptor beta chains derived from one specimen sequenced in a study of PD-1 blockade in classical Hodgkin lymphoma. Time point noted: cycle 4 day 1 (C4D1), after around six weeks of nivolumab. Relapse was seen in all patients after autologous stem cell transplantation, and brentuximab vedotin exposure was variable. TCRdb's copy holds only in-frame clones and misses some; the assay was immunoSEQ multiplex PCR. The profile shows some 93,000 clones, around four fifths of them singletons. The specimen comprised peripheral blood mononuclear cells (PBMCs), sampled before the fourth cycle of nivolumab. The receptors stem from a human donor with classical Hodgkin lymphoma.

This chain uses TRBV2 with TRBJ2-5, with 11 bases matching TRBD2. In germline, CDR1 is SNHLY, CDR2 FYNNEI. The CDR3 length is 19 residues. With 2 bases clipped from V and 7 bases from J, the junction kept 18 bases outside the gene matches. CDR3 loop: CASSESWTSGWLGRVTQYF. CDR3 nucleotide sequence: TGTGCCAGCAGTGAATCTTGGACTAGCGGGTGGCTAGGCCGGGTGACCCAGTACTTC.

The chain links TRBV12-5 to TRBJ1-6; 7 bases are a match to TRBD1. Trimming at V came to 5 bases and at J to 10 bases, leaving 8 bases not matched to a gene. CDR1 and CDR2 from the germline V gene are LGHNT and FRNRAP. The CDR3 is 14 amino acids. The CDR3 reads CASGTTTGWSPLHF. CDR3 DNA: TGTGCTAGTGGTACCACGACAGGGTGGTCACCCCTCCACTTT. The variable domain in full, completed from reference TRBV12-5 and TRBJ1-6, reads DARVTQTPRHKVTEMGQEVTMRCQPILGHNTVFWYRQTMMQGLELLAYFRNRAPLDDSGMPKDRFSAEMPDATLATLKIQPSEPRDSAVYFCASGTTTGWSPLHFGNGTRLTVT.

The chain recombines TRBV9 with TRBJ2-3; D gene unclear. Trimming cost V 0 bases and J 5 bases, with 4 bases left between them. The CDR3 length is 12 residues. Germline values: CDR1 SGDLS, CDR2 YYNGEE. CDR3 in amino acids: CASSVEVDTQYF. The CDR3 region has the DNA TGTGCCAGCAGCGTAGAGGTAGATACGCAGTATTTT.

The chain uses TRBV7-3 and TRBJ2-3; D is undetermined. The CDR3 has 14 amino acids. The V gene lost 2 bases and the J gene lost 0 bases, with 6 bases spanning the gap. Germline values: CDR1 SGHTA, CDR2 FQGTGA. Here the CDR3 reads CASSLRLSTDTQYF. Here the CDR3 DNA reads TGTGCCAGCAGCTTACGGCTTAGCACAGATACGCAGTATTTT.

The chain employs TRBV29-1 and TRBJ2-7; 8 bases fit TRBD2. The CDR3 consists of 13 residues. V trimming: 7 bases; J trimming: 1 base; junction bases outside the gene matches: 6. Looked up from germline, CDR1 is SQVTM and CDR2 is ANQGSEA. The CDR3 region is CSAISGKSYEQYF. Written as DNA, the CDR3 is TGCAGCGCCATTAGCGGGAAATCCTACGAGCAGTACTTC.